Presented here are 30 T cell receptor beta chains from one specimen sequenced in a study of CD8 T cells in Susac syndrome. cDNA came from 0.5 to 1 ug RNA primed by random hexamers. TCRdb redid the calling of the immunoSEQ multiplex PCR reads with MiXCR, one entry per CDR3 protein. The table has approximately 170,000 distinct CDR3 sequences, 94% seen once. The source material was CD4+ T cells from PBMCs. Receptors originate from a human donor with multiple sclerosis.

The chain joins TRBV12-3 or TRBV12-4 to TRBJ2-5; D not resolved. V lost 6 bases and J 5 bases, leaving 10 bases between the germline ends. The CDR3 has 12 residues. CDR3: CASRDPSETQYF. CDR3 bases: TGTGCCAGCAGGGACCCCTCGGAGACCCAGTACTTC.

This clonotype was observed a few times. The chain links TRBV24-1 to TRBJ2-5, with D tentatively TRBD1 or TRBD2 (6 bases each). V lost 9 bases and J 5 bases, leaving 12 bases between the germline ends. The germline V gene encodes CDR1 KGHDR and CDR2 SFDVKD. CDR3 length equals 12 residues. The DNA of the CDR3 is TGTGCCACCTCCAGAGGGGGGGAGACCCAGTACTTC. Its translation: CATSRGGETQYF.

The V and J genes are TRBV2 and TRBJ2-5, with D perhaps given as TRBD1 or TRBD2 (5 bases each). TRBJ2-1 explains the end of the DNA better; the J call may be wrong. Germline V gene sequence: CDR1 SNHLY, CDR2 FYNNEI. The CDR3 has 12 amino acids. For the CDR3, the DNA is TGTGCCAGCAGGGGGACCGGGACCGCCCAGTTCTTC. Translating it yields CASRGTGTAQFF.

The sample holds a few counts of this clonotype. The chain links TRBV12-3 or TRBV12-4 to TRBJ2-7; 15 nucleotides align to TRBD2. The V gene end was trimmed by 1 base and the J gene end by 6 bases; junction bases not matched to a gene: 1. The CDR3 is 15 amino acids. The CDR3 region has the DNA TGTGCCAGCAGTTTAGGGACTAGCGGGAGGGCCGAGCAGTACTTC. As protein: CASSLGTSGRAEQYF.

V is TRBV6-5 and J is TRBJ2-7; a weak D match, TRBD2 (6 bases). V gave up 9 bases and J gave up 3 bases, with 12 bases separating them. CDR1 and CDR2 (germline): MNHEY, SVGAGI. The CDR3 contains 12 residues. CDR3 sequence: CASAGTLYEQYF. Written as DNA, the CDR3 is TGTGCCAGTGCCGGGACTCTCTACGAGCAGTACTTC.

The chain carries TRBV7-9 and TRBJ2-5; D is unresolved. Trimming left V 6 bases short and J 4 bases short, with 12 bases between. The CDR3 has 13 amino acids. The germline V gene encodes CDR1 SEHNR and CDR2 FQNEAQ (reference sequence). CDR3 amino acids: CASREGIVETQYF. CDR3 coding DNA: TGTGCCAGCAGGGAAGGGATAGTAGAGACCCAGTACTTC. Full variable domain (outside the CDR3, taken from reference TRBV7-9 and TRBJ2-5): DTGVSQNPRHKITKRGQNVTFRCDPISEHNRLYWYRQTLGQGPEFLTYFQNEAQLEKSRLLSDRFSAERPKGSFSTLEIQRTEQGDSAMYLCASREGIVETQYFGPGTRLLVL.

The chain employs TRBV29-1 and TRBJ1-5; 7 nucleotides match TRBD1. The CDR3 consists of 14 residues. V was clipped by 4 bases and J by 1 base; unmatched bases: 4. Germline V lookup: CDR1 SQVTM, CDR2 ANQGSEA. The CDR3: CSVATGNSNQPQHF. CDR3 DNA: TGCAGCGTTGCGACAGGGAACAGCAATCAGCCCCAGCATTTT.

V and J are TRBV30 and TRBJ2-1, with a weak D call TRBD1 (5 bases). Germline V gene data show CDR1 as GTSNPN and CDR2 as SVGIG (reference sequence). Trimming pared 0 bases from V and 4 bases from J, leaving 13 bases between. The CDR3 runs 15 residues. CDR3 nucleotides: TGTGCCTGGAGTGTACAGGTCAGACCATACAATGAGCAGTTCTTC. As protein: CAWSVQVRPYNEQFF.

V is TRBV20-1 and J is TRBJ1-2; the match to TRBD1 covers 7 bases. CDR3 length equals 14 residues. With V trimmed by 6 bases and J by 2 bases, 9 bases remained unmatched. The germline gives CDR1 DFQATT, CDR2 SNEGSKA (reference sequence). The CDR3 spells CSATTGPPNYGYTF. The CDR3 coding sequence is TGCAGTGCAACGACAGGGCCCCCGAACTATGGCTACACCTTC.

V usage is TRBV3-1 and J usage is TRBJ2-1; D unclear. Trimming removed 4 bases at V and 3 bases at J, with 4 bases between. The CDR3 covers 12 residues. Germline-derived CDR1 and CDR2 are LGHDT and YNNKEL (reference sequence). In nucleotides, the CDR3 is TGTGCCAGCAGCCTCATCTACAATGAGCAGTTCTTC. Its protein product is CASSLIYNEQFF.

The chain joins TRBV24-1 to TRBJ2-2, with 7 positions matching TRBD2. V was clipped by 3 bases and J by 5 bases; unmatched bases: 8. Germline CDR1 reads KGHDR; CDR2 reads SFDVKD. The CDR3 contains 16 residues. In DNA form, the CDR3 reads TGTGCCACCAGTGATGCCGAGGGCGGGGGAACCGGGGAGCTGTTTTTT. It translates to CATSDAEGGGTGELFF.

V and J are TRBV5-1 and TRBJ2-7, with 12 bases identical to TRBD1. The junction had 7 bases not matched to a gene; V was cut back by 4 bases and J by 5 bases. CDR1 SGHRS and CDR2 YFSETQ come from the germline V gene. The CDR3 totals 15 residues. The CDR3 bases are TGCGCCAGCAGCGCCGGGACAGGGGGCCATCACGAGCAGTACTTC. Amino acids: CASSAGTGGHHEQYF.

The chain carries TRBV7-9 and TRBJ2-7; TRBD2 agrees at 7 bases. The V gene end was trimmed by 3 bases and the J gene end by 5 bases; junction bases not matched to a gene: 4. The CDR3 runs to 13 residues. The V gene's germline CDR1 is SEHNR and CDR2 FQNEAQ (reference sequence). Here the CDR3 reads CASSFTSVNEQYF. The CDR3 nucleotides read TGTGCCAGCAGCTTTACTAGCGTAAACGAGCAGTACTTC.

The chain has TRBV7-6 and TRBJ2-3, with 7 bases that match TRBD2. J lost 0 bases, V lost 3 bases, and 3 bases had no gene match. The CDR3 consists of 15 residues. CDR1 and CDR2 from the germline V gene are SGHVS and FNYEAQ. The CDR3 DNA is TGTGCCAGCAGCTTCTCAGCGGGAAGCACAGATACGCAGTATTTT. It yields the protein CASSFSAGSTDTQYF.

This clonotype was detected only once. This chain uses TRBV12-3 or TRBV12-4 with TRBJ2-7; TRBD1 matches 9 bases. Trimming cost V 7 bases and J 2 bases; bases outside gene matches: 6. CDR3 size: 14 residues. CDR3 loop: CASTPTGGTYEQYF. The CDR3 nucleotides are TGTGCCAGCACCCCGACAGGGGGAACCTACGAGCAGTACTTC.

This clonotype has only one observation. V and J are TRBV5-4 and TRBJ1-2; TRBD1 is a possible D gene (6 bases). CDR1 and CDR2 (germline): SGHNT, YYREEE (reference sequence). V was clipped by 3 bases and J by 7 bases, with 19 bases between them. The CDR3 loop spans 15 amino acids. The CDR3 loop is CASSSFRAGVAGYTF. The CDR3 DNA follows: TGTGCCAGCAGCTCGTTCAGGGCAGGGGTGGCTGGCTACACCTTC.

This chain connects TRBV7-9 to TRBJ1-1; D might be TRBD1 (6 bases). The CDR3 totals 13 residues. Trimming shortened V by 8 bases and J by 6 bases, and 16 bases separated the two germline ends. The germline CDR1 and CDR2 sequences are SEHNR and FQNEAQ (reference sequence). In DNA form, the CDR3 reads TGTGCCAGCGATTTTGGCGGGGGCGCTGAAGCTTTCTTT. Translation gives CASDFGGGAEAFF.

V and J are TRBV7-9 and TRBJ2-3; 10 nucleotides agree with TRBD1. The V segment lost 5 bases and the J segment 5 bases; nucleotides outside the gene matches: 16. The CDR3 has 18 residues. Germline-derived CDR1 and CDR2 are SEHNR and FQNEAQ (reference sequence). The CDR3 reads CASSPYRAGQGWIDTQYF. The CDR3 bases are TGTGCCAGCAGCCCCTACCGTGCGGGACAGGGGTGGATAGATACGCAGTATTTT.

The chain combines TRBV7-2 with TRBJ1-5, with 7 positions matching TRBD1. The CDR3 sequence is 15 residues long. The trim removed 5 bases at V and 5 bases at J, leaving 9 bases unmatched. Germline V lookup: CDR1 SGHTA, CDR2 FQGNSA. CDR3 sequence (DNA): TGTGCCAGCAGCCCCTCGGGACAGACCCATCAGCCCCAGCATTTT. It yields the protein CASSPSGQTHQPQHF.

The chain carries TRBV2 and TRBJ2-2; 9 bases fit TRBD2. This CDR3 is built from 13 residues. Germline CDR1 reads SNHLY; CDR2 reads FYNNEI. V lost 5 bases and J lost 6; bases outside the gene matches: 1. CDR3 bases: TGTGCCAGCAGTCGGACTAGCGCCGGGGAGCTGTTTTTT. Amino acids: CASSRTSAGELFF. Using reference TRBV2 and TRBJ2-2 for the parts outside the CDR3, the full variable domain is EPEVTQTPSHQVTQMGQEVILRCVPISNHLYFYWYRQILGQKVEFLVSFYNNEISEKSEIFDDQFSVERPDGSNFTLKIRSTKLEDSAMYFCASSRTSAGELFFGEGSRLTVL.

The rearrangement links TRBV10-3 to TRBJ1-1; D may be TRBD1 (5 bases). Trimming stripped 5 bases from V and 6 bases from J, with 13 bases between. CDR3 length equals 13 residues. Per germline, CDR1 ENHRY and CDR2 SYGVKD. The CDR3 region is CAISPGIGAEAFF. The CDR3 nucleotides are TGTGCCATCAGTCCAGGGATTGGCGCTGAAGCTTTCTTT.

The CDR3: CSARPLGVSGANVLTF. CDR3 DNA sequence: TGCAGTGCTAGGCCCTTGGGGGTCTCGGGGGCCAACGTCCTGACTTTC. V and J are TRBV20-1 and TRBJ2-6; the D gene could be TRBD1 or TRBD2 (5 bases each). The germline V gene encodes CDR1 DFQATT and CDR2 SNEGSKA (reference sequence). CDR3 length: 16 amino acids. V lost 3 bases, J lost 4 bases, and 16 bases lay in between.

The gene calls are TRBV2 and TRBJ1-1; D possibly corresponds to TRBD1 (5 bases). This CDR3 comprises 15 residues. CDR1 SNHLY and CDR2 FYNNEI come from the germline V gene. V lost 3 bases to trimming and J lost 11 bases, with 22 bases between them. The CDR3 DNA follows: TGTGCCAGCAGTGACAACTCCTTAGGGACGACTCACGCTTTCTTT. Protein sequence: CASSDNSLGTTHAFF. Combining the CDR3 with reference TRBV2 and TRBJ1-1 gives the whole variable domain EPEVTQTPSHQVTQMGQEVILRCVPISNHLYFYWYRQILGQKVEFLVSFYNNEISEKSEIFDDQFSVERPDGSNFTLKIRSTKLEDSAMYFCASSDNSLGTTHAFFGQGTRLTVV.

The CDR3 protein is CSAWTSATDTQYF. CDR3 bases: TGCAGTGCATGGACTAGCGCTACAGATACGCAGTATTTT. The genes are TRBV20-1 and TRBJ2-3, with 9 bases identical to TRBD2. The CDR3 spans 13 residues. Germline V gene sequence: CDR1 DFQATT, CDR2 SNEGSKA (reference sequence). The junction had 4 bases not matched to a gene; V was cut back by 6 bases and J by 3 bases.

The chain recombines TRBV6-1 with TRBJ2-5; D perhaps matches TRBD1 (6 bases). Germline values: CDR1 MNHNS, CDR2 SASEGT. V lost 6 bases to trimming and J lost 1 base, with 18 bases between them. The CDR3 runs 16 residues. In nucleotides, the CDR3 is TGTGCCAGCAGCAATTTGGCGGACAGCCTCCAAGAGACCCAGTACTTC. This sequence encodes CASSNLADSLQETQYF.

The chain combines TRBV27 with TRBJ1-5; unclear D gene. With 3 bases removed from V and 3 bases from J, the gap between germline ends came to 12 bases. Germline loops: CDR1 MNHEY, CDR2 SMNVEV (reference sequence). There are 15 residues in the CDR3. CDR3 nucleotide sequence: TGTGCCAGCAGTTTCCAAGGAGGTCCCAATCAGCCCCAGCATTTT. It specifies CASSFQGGPNQPQHF.

The gene calls are TRBV2 and TRBJ2-7; 12 bases are a match to TRBD1. CDR1 is SNHLY and CDR2 is FYNNEI in the germline V gene. CDR3 length: 16 amino acids. V trimming: 6 bases; J trimming: 4 bases; junction bases outside the gene matches: 10. DNA of the CDR3: TGTGCCAGCAGCCCCGGGACAGGGGGCGCGATTTACGAGCAGTACTTC. Its translation: CASSPGTGGAIYEQYF.

This clonotype was observed a single time. The chain couples TRBV29-1 to TRBJ2-4; TRBD1 matches 8 bases. The CDR3 sequence is 14 residues long. Germline values: CDR1 SQVTM, CDR2 ANQGSEA. Losses at the gene ends were 4 bases for V and 6 bases for J; bases not matched to a gene: 8. The CDR3, as DNA: TGCAGCGTTGTGCTACAGGGGGTCACAAACATTCAGTACTTC. Translation: CSVVLQGVTNIQYF.

This chain joins TRBV5-6 and TRBJ1-2; possibly TRBD1 for D (6 bases). This CDR3 contains 13 residues. The germline CDR1 and CDR2 sequences are SGHDT and YYEEEE. Trimming stripped 0 bases from V and 8 bases from J, with 11 bases between. The DNA of the CDR3 is TGTGCCAGCAGCTTGGTGGGGGCGGGAGGCTACACCTTC. Protein sequence: CASSLVGAGGYTF.

This sequence joins TRBV29-1 and TRBJ1-1; D is perhaps TRBD1 (5 bases). V was trimmed by 5 bases and J by 3 bases, leaving 19 bases between them. The CDR3 is 15 amino acids. Germline assignment: CDR1 SQVTM and CDR2 ANQGSEA. CDR3 DNA sequence: TGCAGCGTTCGTTGGGACGCTCTTAGGGACACTGAAGCTTTCTTT. Protein product: CSVRWDALRDTEAFF.